This TCR beta chain was documented in a study of neurological immune-mediated disorders. Whole-study findings and limits: The study found the most TCR clonal expansion in HTLV-1-associated myelopathy and the least in multiple sclerosis, below healthy controls.

This CDR3 spans 15 amino acids. V lost 4 bases and J 1 base, leaving 12 bases between the germline ends. TCRdb independently ran MiXCR on the 5' RACE reads; one entry per CDR3 protein. Among some 48,000 distinct CDR3 sequences listed, over 9% were seen once. This clonotype was counted at least ten times. Its specificity is not known. V is TRBV12-3 or TRBV12-4 and J is TRBJ2-3; D may be TRBD1 (7 bases). The sequence was obtained from a woman aged 35 to 49 with HTLV-1-associated myelopathy (HAM/TSP). What was sequenced was PBMCs. The CDR3, as DNA: TGTGCCAGCAGTTCCGGCAGGGGGGGCACAGATACGCAGTATTTT. The encoded protein is CASSSGRGGTDTQYF.